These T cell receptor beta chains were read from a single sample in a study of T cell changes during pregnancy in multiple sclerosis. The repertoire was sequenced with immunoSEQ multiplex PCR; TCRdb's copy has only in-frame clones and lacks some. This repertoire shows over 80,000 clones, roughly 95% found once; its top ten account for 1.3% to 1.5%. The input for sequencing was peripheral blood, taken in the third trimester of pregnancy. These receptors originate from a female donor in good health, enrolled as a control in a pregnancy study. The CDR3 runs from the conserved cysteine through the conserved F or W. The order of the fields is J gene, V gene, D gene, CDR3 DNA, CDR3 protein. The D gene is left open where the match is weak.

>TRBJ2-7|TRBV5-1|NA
TGCGCCAGCAGCTTGAGACTTCAGGAGGGGTCCTACGAGCAGTACTTC
CASSLRLQEGSYEQYF
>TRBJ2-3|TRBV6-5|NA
TGTGCCAGCAGTTACTCGAGCGCGGGCCTAGGTACGCAGTATTTT
CASSYSSAGLGTQYF
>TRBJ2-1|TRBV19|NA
TGTGCCAGCTGCCGGCAGGGCCCTATCTACAATGAGCAGTTCTTC
CASCRQGPIYNEQFF
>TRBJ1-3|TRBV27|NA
TGTGCCAGCAAAAACTATTTCTCTGGAAACACCATATATTTT
CASKNYFSGNTIYF
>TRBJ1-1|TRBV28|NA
TGTGCCAGCAGGTCATCCTCGGGGGGGCCTAAGGACAGTGAAGCTTTCTTT
CASRSSSGGPKDSEAFF
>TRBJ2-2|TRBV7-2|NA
TGTGCCACTCAACGAGAGAACACCGGGGAGCTGTTTTTT
CATQRENTGELFF
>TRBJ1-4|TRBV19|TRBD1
TGTGCCAGTCGGGACAGGTCGAATGAAAAACTGTTTTTT
CASRDRSNEKLFF
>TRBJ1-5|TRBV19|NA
TGTGCCAGTAGCCCAACCTGGGAGAATCAGCCCCAGCATTTT
CASSPTWENQPQHF
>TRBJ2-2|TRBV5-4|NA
TGTGCCAGCGCTACGACAACCTCGGGGGGCAGGGCGAACACCGGGGAGCTGTTTTTT
CASATTTSGGRANTGELFF
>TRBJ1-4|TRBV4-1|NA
TGCGCCAGCAGCCAAGGCGGTCAAGAGGAAAAACTGTTTTTT
CASSQGGQEEKLFF
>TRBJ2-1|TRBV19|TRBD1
TGTGCCAGTAGTTCCCTACAGGGGAGAGGAACGAATGAGCAGTTCTTC
CASSSLQGRGTNEQFF
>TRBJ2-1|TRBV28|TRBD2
TGTGCCAGCAGCGAAGCTAGCGGATCCAACTACAATGAGCAGTTCTTC
CASSEASGSNYNEQFF
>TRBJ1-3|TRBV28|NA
TGTGCCAGCAGTTATCGGGACATATTACTCTCTGGAAACACCATATATTTT
CASSYRDILLSGNTIYF
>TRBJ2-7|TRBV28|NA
TGTGCCAGCAGCATGGGGGGACAGCCCTTCTACGAGCAGTACTTC
CASSMGGQPFYEQYF
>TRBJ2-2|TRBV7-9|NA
TGTGCCAGCAGCTTTCTTTCAGGGAACACCGGGGAGCTGTTTTTT
CASSFLSGNTGELFF
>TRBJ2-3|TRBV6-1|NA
TGTGCCAGCAGTGAACAACAGGGATGGAGCACAGATACGCAGTATTTT
CASSEQQGWSTDTQYF
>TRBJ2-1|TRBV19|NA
TGTGCCAGTAGTATATCGGGGGAACCCTACAATGAGCAGTTCTTC
CASSISGEPYNEQFF
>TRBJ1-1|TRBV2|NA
TGTGCCAGCACCACCGGGACACTAAACACTGAAGCTTTCTTT
CASTTGTLNTEAFF
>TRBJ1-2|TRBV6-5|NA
TGTGCCAGCAGAAGGCAGGGCCTTAACTATGGCTACACCTTC
CASRRQGLNYGYTF
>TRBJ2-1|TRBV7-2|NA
TGTGCCAGCAGCGTTTGGGGCGATGAGCAGTTCTTC
CASSVWGDEQFF
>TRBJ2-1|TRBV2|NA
TGTGCCAGCAGTGAACAGTTGTACAATGAGCAGTTCTTC
CASSEQLYNEQFF
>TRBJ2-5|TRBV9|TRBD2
TGTGCCAGCAGCCCTGCGGGGGGCGTGGAGACCCAGTACTTC
CASSPAGGVETQYF